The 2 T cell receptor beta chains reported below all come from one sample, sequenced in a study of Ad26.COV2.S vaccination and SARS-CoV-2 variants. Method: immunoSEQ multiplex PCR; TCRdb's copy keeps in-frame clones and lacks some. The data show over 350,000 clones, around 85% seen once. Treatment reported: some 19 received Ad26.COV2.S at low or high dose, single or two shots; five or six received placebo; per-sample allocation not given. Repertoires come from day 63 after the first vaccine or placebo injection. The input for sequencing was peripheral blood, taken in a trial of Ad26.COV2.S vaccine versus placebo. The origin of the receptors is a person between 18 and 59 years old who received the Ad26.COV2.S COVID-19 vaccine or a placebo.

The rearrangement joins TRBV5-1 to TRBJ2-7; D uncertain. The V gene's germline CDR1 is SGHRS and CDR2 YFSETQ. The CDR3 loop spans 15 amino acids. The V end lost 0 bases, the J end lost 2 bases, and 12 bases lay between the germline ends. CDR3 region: CASSLAESGTYEQYF. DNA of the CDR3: TGCGCCAGCAGCTTGGCCGAATCCGGAACCTACGAGCAGTACTTC.

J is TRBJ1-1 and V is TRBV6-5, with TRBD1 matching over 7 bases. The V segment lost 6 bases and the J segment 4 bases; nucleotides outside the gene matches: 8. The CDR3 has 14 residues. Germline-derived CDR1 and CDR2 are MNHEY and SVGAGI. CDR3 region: CASRRQGLVTEAFF. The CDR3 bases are TGTGCCAGCAGAAGACAGGGTTTGGTCACTGAAGCTTTCTTT.